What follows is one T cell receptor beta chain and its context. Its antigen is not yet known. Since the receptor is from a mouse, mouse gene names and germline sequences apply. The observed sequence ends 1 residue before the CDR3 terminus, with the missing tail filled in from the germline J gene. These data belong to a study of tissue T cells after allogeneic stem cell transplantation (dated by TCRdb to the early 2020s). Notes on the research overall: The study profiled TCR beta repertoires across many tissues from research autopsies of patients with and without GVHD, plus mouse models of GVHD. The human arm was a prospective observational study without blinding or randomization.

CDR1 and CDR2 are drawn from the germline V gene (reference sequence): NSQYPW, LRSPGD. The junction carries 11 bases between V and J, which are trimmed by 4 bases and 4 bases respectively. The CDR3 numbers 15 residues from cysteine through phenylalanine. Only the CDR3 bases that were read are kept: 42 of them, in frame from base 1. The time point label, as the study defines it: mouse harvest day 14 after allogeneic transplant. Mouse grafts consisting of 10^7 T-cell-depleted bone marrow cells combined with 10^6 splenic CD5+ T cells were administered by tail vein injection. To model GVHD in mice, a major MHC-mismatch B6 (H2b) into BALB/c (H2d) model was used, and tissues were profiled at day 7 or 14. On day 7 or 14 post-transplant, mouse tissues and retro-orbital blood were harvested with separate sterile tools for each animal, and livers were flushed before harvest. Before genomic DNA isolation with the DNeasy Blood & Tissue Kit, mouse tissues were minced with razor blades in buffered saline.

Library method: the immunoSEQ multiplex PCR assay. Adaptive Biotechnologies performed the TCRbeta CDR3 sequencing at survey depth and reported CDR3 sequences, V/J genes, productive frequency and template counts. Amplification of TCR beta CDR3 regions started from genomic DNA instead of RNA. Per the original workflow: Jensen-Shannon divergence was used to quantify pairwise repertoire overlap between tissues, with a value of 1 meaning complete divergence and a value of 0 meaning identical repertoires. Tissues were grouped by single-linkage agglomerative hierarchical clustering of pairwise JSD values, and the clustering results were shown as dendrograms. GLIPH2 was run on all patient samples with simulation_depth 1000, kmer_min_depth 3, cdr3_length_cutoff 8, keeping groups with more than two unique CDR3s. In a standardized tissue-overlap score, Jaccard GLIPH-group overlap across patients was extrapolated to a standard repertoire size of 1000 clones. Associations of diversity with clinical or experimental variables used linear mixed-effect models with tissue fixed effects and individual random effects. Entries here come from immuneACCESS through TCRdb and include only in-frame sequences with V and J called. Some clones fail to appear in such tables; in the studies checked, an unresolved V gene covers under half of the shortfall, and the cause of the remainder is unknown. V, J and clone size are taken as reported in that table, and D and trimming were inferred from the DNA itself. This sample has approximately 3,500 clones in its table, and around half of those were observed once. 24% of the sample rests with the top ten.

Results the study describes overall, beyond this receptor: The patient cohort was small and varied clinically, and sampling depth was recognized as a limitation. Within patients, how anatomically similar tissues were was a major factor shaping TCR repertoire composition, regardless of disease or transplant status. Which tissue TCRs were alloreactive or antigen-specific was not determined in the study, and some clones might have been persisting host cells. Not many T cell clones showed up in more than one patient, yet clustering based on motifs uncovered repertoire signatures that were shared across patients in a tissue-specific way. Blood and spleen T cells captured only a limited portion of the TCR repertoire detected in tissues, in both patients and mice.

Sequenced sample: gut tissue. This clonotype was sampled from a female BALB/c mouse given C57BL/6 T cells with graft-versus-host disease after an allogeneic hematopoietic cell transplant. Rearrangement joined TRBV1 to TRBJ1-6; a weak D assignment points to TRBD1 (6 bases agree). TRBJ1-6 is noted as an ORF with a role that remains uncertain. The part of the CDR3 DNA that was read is TGCACCTGCAGTGGGCCGGGACAATATAATTCGCCCCTCTAC. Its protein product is CTCSGPGQYNSPLY. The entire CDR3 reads CTCSGPGQYNSPLYF.